Following are 24 T cell receptor beta chains from one sample sequenced in a study of breast tumors, draining lymph nodes, adjacent tissues. Each CDR3 protein is one row after TCRdb ran MiXCR on the multiplex PCR reads. The data show some 100,000 distinct CDR3 sequences, 21% seen once. The lymph nodes were axillary draining lymph nodes from breast cancer patients. Material: axillary lymph node tissue. These TCRs come from a female donor with breast cancer. Some clones in this sample may be carry-over from other donors' samples.

There are many counts of this clonotype. The rearrangement links TRBV5-1 to TRBJ1-2; a possible D gene is TRBD1 (5 bases). Germline lookup yields CDR1 SGHRS and CDR2 YFSETQ. V was clipped by 4 bases and J by 0 bases, with 16 bases between them. The CDR3 runs 16 residues. The CDR3 region is CASSRTSGPTNYGYTF. The CDR3 DNA reads as TGCGCCAGCAGCAGGACTTCAGGGCCCACTAACTATGGCTACACCTTC. Variable domain in full (rest from reference TRBV5-1 and TRBJ1-2): KAGVTQTPRYLIKTRGQQVTLSCSPISGHRSVSWYQQTPGQGLQFLFEYFSETQRNKGNFPGRFSGRQFSNSRSEMNVSTLELGDSALYLCASSRTSGPTNYGYTFGSGTRLTVV.

The CDR3 DNA reads TGCGCCAGCAGCCAAGTGGGGCAGGGGGCAATTGAAAAACTGTTTTTT. Its protein product is CASSQVGQGAIEKLFF. V and J are TRBV4-1 and TRBJ1-4, with TRBD1 matching over 8 bases. The V gene's germline CDR1 is MGHRA and CDR2 YSYEKL. This CDR3 is built from 16 residues. Trimming cost V 1 base and J 7 bases; bases outside gene matches: 8.

In regard to this clonotype: One base away lies a much larger clone, so this may be a sequencing read error. The chain combines TRBV7-2 with TRBJ2-1, with 12 bases identical to TRBD2. This CDR3 has 17 residues. Germline V gives CDR1 SGHTA, CDR2 FQGNSA. This CDR3 is CASSLASGRASYNGQFF. The CDR3 DNA reads as TGTGCCAGCAGCTTGGCTAGCGGGAGGGCCTCCTACAATGGGCAGTTCTTC.

This clonotype was recorded many times. The genes are TRBV11-2 and TRBJ2-1; 15 nucleotides align to TRBD2. CDR1 SGHAT and CDR2 FQNNGV come from the germline V gene. With 5 bases clipped from V and 8 bases from J, the junction kept 7 bases outside the gene matches. There are 16 residues in the CDR3. CDR3 DNA sequence: TGTGCCAGCAGCCCTATAGGACTAGCGGGGGGGCATGAGCAGTTCTTC. Its protein is CASSPIGLAGGHEQFF.

This clonotype was observed many times. The V gene is TRBV6-6, the J gene TRBJ2-3; D unclear. The germline CDR1 and CDR2 sequences are MNHNY and SVGAGI (reference sequence). Trimming took off 3 bases at V and 2 bases at J, with 6 bases between the two ends. This CDR3 has 13 amino acids. For the CDR3, the DNA is TGTGCCAGCAGTTATTCGTCCACAGATACGCAGTATTTT. It codes for CASSYSSTDTQYF.

This clonotype occurred many times. J is TRBJ2-5 and V is TRBV5-1; 8 bases align to TRBD2. The V gene's germline CDR1 is SGHRS and CDR2 YFSETQ. Trimming removed 0 bases from V and 4 bases from J; junction bases left unmatched: 2. CDR3 length: 14 amino acids. This CDR3 is CASSLVRGGETQYF. The CDR3 nucleotides are TGCGCCAGCAGCTTGGTTCGGGGGGGAGAGACCCAGTACTTC.

This clonotype occurred a few times. CDR3 region: CASTSRQGDYSETQYF. The CDR3 DNA follows: TGTGCCAGCACCTCAAGACAGGGGGATTATTCGGAGACCCAGTACTTC. The genes are TRBV6-6 and TRBJ2-5; TRBD1 matches at 9 bases. This CDR3 has 16 amino acids. Germline values: CDR1 MNHNY, CDR2 SVGAGI (reference sequence). V lost 7 bases, J lost 5 bases, and 14 bases stayed unmatched.

Here the CDR3 reads CASSYRTGSGTQYF. In DNA, the CDR3 is TGTGCCAGCAGCTATCGGACTGGGTCGGGGACCCAGTACTTC. V usage is TRBV13 and J usage is TRBJ2-5; maybe TRBD2 (5 bases). Looked up from germline, CDR1 is PRHDT and CDR2 is FYEKMQ (reference sequence). V was cut by 4 bases and J by 7 bases, with 16 bases left in between. The CDR3 spans 14 residues.

The chain links TRBV4-2 to TRBJ2-7; D is unclear. Trimming removed 0 bases at V and 4 bases at J, with 7 bases between. The V gene's germline CDR1 is LGHNA and CDR2 YNFKEQ. The CDR3 has 13 amino acids. Written as DNA, the CDR3 is TGTGCCAGCAGCCAAGAACTGAAGTACGAGCAGTACTTC. Its protein is CASSQELKYEQYF.

This clonotype was counted ten times or more. The chain employs TRBV11-2 and TRBJ2-4; D is unclear. Germline V gives CDR1 SGHAT, CDR2 FQNNGV. With 0 bases removed from V and 8 bases from J, the gap between germline ends came to 8 bases. The length of the CDR3 is 13 residues. The CDR3 sequence is CASSLEAVHIQYF. CDR3 sequence (DNA): TGTGCCAGCAGCTTAGAGGCGGTACACATTCAGTACTTC. The variable domain in full, with the rest retrieved from reference TRBV11-2 and TRBJ2-4, is EAGVAQSPRYKIIEKRQSVAFWCNPISGHATLYWYQQILGQGPKLLIQFQNNGVVDDSQLPKDRFSAERLKGVDSTLKIQPAKLEDSAVYLCASSLEAVHIQYFGAGTRLSVL.

This clonotype was picked up one time. The chain uses TRBV14 and TRBJ2-6; TRBD1 might be the D (6 bases). The V and J ends lost 5 bases and 15 bases respectively, with 20 bases between them. CDR1 and CDR2 (germline): SGHDN, FVKESK. This CDR3 is built from 14 residues. The CDR3 coding sequence is TGTGCCAGCAGCTCCCTGACAGGCCTCCCTGGCCTGACTTTC. Encoded protein: CASSSLTGLPGLTF.

This clonotype was found many times. The genes are TRBV20-1 and TRBJ2-3; 10 bases fit TRBD2. The CDR3 covers 14 residues. The V gene's germline CDR1 is DFQATT and CDR2 SNEGSKA (reference sequence). V shed 4 bases and J 1 base; nucleotides not matched to a gene: 2. The CDR3 loop is CSAILAGGTDTQYF. The CDR3 region has the DNA TGCAGTGCTATTCTAGCGGGGGGCACAGATACGCAGTATTTT.

Ten or more counts support this clonotype. This chain connects TRBV9 to TRBJ2-3; D is unclear. CDR1 is SGDLS and CDR2 is YYNGEE in the germline V gene. CDR3 length: 13 residues. Trimming stripped 1 base from V and 6 bases from J, with 9 bases between. DNA of the CDR3: TGTGCCAGCAGCGTAAGCCTGTTGGATACGCAGTATTTT. As protein: CASSVSLLDTQYF.

This clonotype has a count of ten or more. This sequence joins TRBV12-3 or TRBV12-4 and TRBJ2-7, with D unclear. Trimming took 8 bases from V and 4 from J, leaving 15 bases between them. The CDR3 consists of 13 residues. The CDR3 coding sequence is TGTGCCAGCGGCGACGGGCAGGTGTACGAGCAGTACTTC. As protein: CASGDGQVYEQYF.

This clonotype has ten or more counts. The genes are TRBV4-1 and TRBJ2-7; no firm D call. V dropped 0 bases and J dropped 1 base, with 13 bases sitting between them. The CDR3 consists of 16 residues. Germline V lookup: CDR1 MGHRA, CDR2 YSYEKL. In nucleotides, the CDR3 is TGCGCCAGCAGCCAAGAGGCGGTCCTGGGTTCCTACGAGCAGTACTTC. Translated, it gives CASSQEAVLGSYEQYF.

With respect to this clonotype: One end of the junction fails to match germline, which may point to a read error. The V gene is TRBV30, the J gene TRBJ1-5; D gene uncertain. Germline assignment: CDR1 GTSNPN and CDR2 SVGIG (reference sequence). The CDR3 spans 15 residues. The CDR3 bases are TGTGACTGGAGTTCAGACGTGTGCTCTTCCGATCCCCAGCATTTT. Encoded protein: CDWSSDVCSSDPQHF.

This clonotype was seen many times. The J gene is TRBJ2-1, the V gene TRBV7-3; 8 bases are a match to TRBD1. The germline V gene has CDR1 SGHTA and CDR2 FQGTGA. CDR3 length: 14 amino acids. After removal of 2 bases from V and 7 bases from J, the junction contained 4 bases not matched to a gene. The DNA of the CDR3 is TGTGCCAGCAGCTTAGCAGGGGGCGGAAATGAGCAGTTCTTC. Translating it yields CASSLAGGGNEQFF.

This clonotype was seen a handful of times. The CDR3 DNA sequence: TGTGCCAGTCAGCGGGGACAGAAGGATCAGCCCCAGCATTTT. The encoded protein is CASQRGQKDQPQHF. The chain has TRBV28 and TRBJ1-5; 7 bases align to TRBD1. With 9 bases clipped from V and 5 bases from J, the junction kept 10 bases outside the gene matches. The CDR3 is 14 residues long. Per germline, CDR1 MDHEN and CDR2 SYDVKM.

This clonotype was seen at least ten times. The genes are TRBV5-4 and TRBJ1-2; D unresolved. The germline CDR1 and CDR2 sequences are SGHNT and YYREEE (reference sequence). V was cut by 3 bases and J by 5 bases, with 14 bases left in between. The CDR3 is 14 residues long. CDR3 sequence: CASSSTDGLYGYTF. In nucleotides, the CDR3 is TGTGCCAGCAGCTCGACCGACGGCCTTTATGGCTACACCTTC.

This clonotype was seen at least ten times. The CDR3 DNA sequence: TGCAGTGCTAGAAGAACAGGGCGGGAGACCCAGTACTTC. This codes for CSARRTGRETQYF. The chain has TRBV20-1 and TRBJ2-5; maybe TRBD1 (6 bases). The germline V gene has CDR1 DFQATT and CDR2 SNEGSKA (reference sequence). CDR3 length equals 13 residues. Deletions cut 2 bases from V and 5 bases from J, with 12 bases between.

In its sample, this clonotype was seen many times. The V gene is TRBV28, the J gene TRBJ2-7; D unresolved. Trimming cost V 6 bases and J 7 bases, with 10 bases left between them. The CDR3 totals 11 residues. Germline loops: CDR1 MDHEN, CDR2 SYDVKM. The CDR3 nucleotides are TGTGCCAGCAGAACCTCTGAGGAGCAGTACTTC. This gives the protein CASRTSEEQYF.

This clonotype was observed at least ten times. The chain employs TRBV6-1 and TRBJ1-5; D is uncertain. The CDR3 has 11 residues. CDR1 and CDR2 (germline): MNHNS, SASEGT. Trimming left V 2 bases short and J 12 bases short, with 8 bases between. CDR3 in DNA: TGTGCCAGCAGTGAATACGGAAGCCAGCATTTT. Amino acid sequence: CASSEYGSQHF.

This clonotype was seen ten or more times. The rearrangement uses TRBV11-3 and TRBJ2-5, with 7 bases identical to TRBD1. The ends lost 3 bases at V and 0 bases at J; junction bases unmatched: 7. Germline CDR1 reads SGHNT; CDR2 reads YENEEA. The CDR3 runs 16 residues. For the CDR3, the DNA is TGTGCCAGCAGCTTGTCCTATGGACAGGACCAAGAGACCCAGTACTTC. Translation: CASSLSYGQDQETQYF. Together with reference TRBV11-3 and TRBJ2-5, the CDR3 gives the full variable domain: EAGVVQSPRYKIIEKKQPVAFWCNPISGHNTLYWYLQNLGQGPELLIRYENEEAVDDSQLPKDRFSAERLKGVDSTLKIQPAELGDSAVYLCASSLSYGQDQETQYFGPGTRLLVL.

This clonotype was seen a single time. The V and J genes are TRBV5-4 and TRBJ1-3; D gene uncertain. CDR1 and CDR2 (germline): SGHNT, YYREEE (reference sequence). The CDR3 length is 17 residues. V was shortened by 4 bases and J by 0 bases, with 17 bases between the two germline ends. This CDR3 is CASSQEAYGLSGNTIYF. The CDR3 DNA follows: TGTGCCAGCAGCCAAGAAGCATATGGCCTCTCTGGAAACACCATATATTTT.